The clone carrying this T cell receptor (beta chain) was seen a few times. Its antigen is not known. TCRdb re-called the 5' RACE reads through MiXCR, storing one row per CDR3 protein. Here the sample spans 240,000 or so distinct CDR3 sequences, over 9.5% being singletons. The data belong to a study of identical twins. Study observations and caveats: Cord blood's abundant beta clonotypes had fewer insertions, unlike memory repertoires. The same donors were not followed; conclusions instead depended on cross-sectional statistical analysis.

The CDR3 runs to 16 residues. Germline V gene lookup returns CDR1 SQVTM and CDR2 ANQGSEA. The V segment lost 0 bases and the J segment 5 bases; nucleotides outside the gene matches: 9. This receptor was obtained from a man in his forties or fifties in good health. J is TRBJ2-3 and V is TRBV29-1, with TRBD2 matching 9 bases. The specimen was memory T cells sorted from blood. This chain's CDR3 is CSVEDFKETSGDTQYF. CDR3 DNA: TGCAGCGTTGAAGATTTTAAGGAGACTAGCGGAGATACGCAGTATTTT.